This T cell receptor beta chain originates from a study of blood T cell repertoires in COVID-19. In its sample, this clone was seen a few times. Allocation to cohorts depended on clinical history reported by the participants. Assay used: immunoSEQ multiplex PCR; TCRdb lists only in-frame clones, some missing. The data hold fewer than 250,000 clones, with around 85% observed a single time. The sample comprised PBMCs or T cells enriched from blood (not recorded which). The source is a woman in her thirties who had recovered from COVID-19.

CDR3 residues: CASSFGQTQYGNQPQHF. The CDR3 DNA reads TGTGCCAGCAGCTTTGGACAGACTCAGTACGGCAATCAGCCCCAGCATTTT. The J gene is TRBJ1-5, the V gene TRBV5-8; D perhaps matches TRBD1 (6 bases). Deletions cut 2 bases from V and 2 bases from J, with 17 bases between. The CDR3 covers 17 residues. Germline V lookup: CDR1 SGHTS, CDR2 YDEGEE.